Each of the 29 T cell receptor beta chains below was sequenced from the same sample in a study of cytomegalovirus exposure and HLA in healthy donors. The method was immunoSEQ multiplex PCR; TCRdb's version includes in-frame clones alone and lacks a portion of them. The sample contains around 400,000 clones, roughly 85% of which appear only once. Source material: PBMCs. These TCRs come from a woman in her late teens or twenties in good health and CMV-seronegative.

The chain joins TRBV27 to TRBJ2-3, with 7 bases lining up with TRBD2. The CDR3 length is 16 residues. Losses at the gene ends were 5 bases for V and 5 bases for J; bases not matched to a gene: 13. Germline-derived CDR1 and CDR2 are MNHEY and SMNVEV (reference sequence). The CDR3 DNA follows: TGTGCCAGCAGTCCCCTAGTGTTTGCGGGGGTAGATACGCAGTATTTT. Its translation: CASSPLVFAGVDTQYF.

V is TRBV6-1 and J is TRBJ1-2; D gene ambiguous. Germline assignment: CDR1 MNHNS and CDR2 SASEGT. There are 12 residues in the CDR3. Trimming took off 8 bases at V and 3 bases at J, with 10 bases between the two ends. DNA of the CDR3: TGTGCCAGCCCGGGGTTGTACTATGGCTACACCTTC. This codes for CASPGLYYGYTF.

The J gene is TRBJ1-5, the V gene TRBV4-2, with 7 bases matching TRBD1. Unmatched junction bases numbered 8, after V lost 0 bases and J lost 0 bases. Germline V gene lookup returns CDR1 LGHNA and CDR2 YNFKEQ. The CDR3 has 18 amino acids. CDR3 DNA: TGTGCCAGCAGCCAAGACCCGGGACAGACTTATAGCAATCAGCCCCAGCATTTT. It translates to CASSQDPGQTYSNQPQHF.

The V call is TRBV30, the J call TRBJ2-7; D uncertain. The V end lost 0 bases, the J end lost 0 bases, and 9 bases lay between the germline ends. The CDR3 loop spans 14 amino acids. Per germline, CDR1 GTSNPN and CDR2 SVGIG (reference sequence). Here the CDR3 DNA reads TGTGCCTGGAGTGTATTTTACTCCTCCTACGAGCAGTACTTC. It translates to CAWSVFYSSYEQYF. Looking up the rest from reference TRBV30 and TRBJ2-7 gives the full variable domain: SQTIHQWPATLVQPVGSPLSLECTVEGTSNPNLYWYRQAAGRGLQLLFYSVGIGQISSEVPQNLSASRPQDRQFILSSKKLLLSDSGFYLCAWSVFYSSYEQYFGPGTRLTVT.

This clone was detected once. The CDR3 bases are TGTGCCTGGAGCGGACAGGGAACCGGAAACACCATATATTTT. Translation gives CAWSGQGTGNTIYF. This chain links TRBV30 with TRBJ1-3, with 8 bases aligning to TRBD1. The germline V gene has CDR1 GTSNPN and CDR2 SVGIG (reference sequence). The CDR3 extends over 14 amino acids. V lost 3 bases to trimming and J lost 4 bases; unmatched junction nucleotides: 5.

This sequence joins TRBV21-1 and TRBJ2-7; the table's D call TRBD2 went unverified against the DNA. TRBV21-1 is termed a pseudogene. The CDR3 contains 12 residues. The chain's CDR3 is CASSKERSEQYF. DNA of the CDR3: TGTGCCAGCAGCAAAGAGCGTAGCGAGCAGTACTTC.

V gene TRBV28 combines with J gene TRBJ1-3, with a weak D call TRBD1 (5 bases). The germline V gene has CDR1 MDHEN and CDR2 SYDVKM. V was pared by 4 bases and J by 0 bases, with 10 bases between. The CDR3 runs to 15 residues. The CDR3 is CASSYRGSSGNTIYF. CDR3 coding DNA: TGTGCCAGCAGTTATAGGGGCAGCTCTGGAAACACCATATATTTT.

J is TRBJ2-5 and V is TRBV15; D unresolved. Germline CDR1 is LNHNV and CDR2 is YYDKDF (reference sequence). Trimming left V 0 bases short and J 0 bases short, with 8 bases between. The CDR3 totals 15 residues. CDR3 nucleotide sequence: TGTGCCACCAGCAGAGAACGCCCTAACCAAGAGACCCAGTACTTC. Translated, it gives CATSRERPNQETQYF.

This chain uses TRBV13 with TRBJ2-6; D possibly corresponds to TRBD2 (6 bases). This CDR3 is 18 amino acids long. Trimming pared 1 base from V and 2 bases from J, leaving 15 bases between. From germline, CDR1 is PRHDT and CDR2 FYEKMQ (reference sequence). DNA for the CDR3: TGTGCCAGCAGCTTAGCGGAGGGGAGATTAGCTGGGGCCAACGTCCTGACTTTC. This translates into CASSLAEGRLAGANVLTF. The variable domain in full, with the rest retrieved from reference TRBV13 and TRBJ2-6, is AAGVIQSPRHLIKEKRETATLKCYPIPRHDTVYWYQQGPGQDPQFLISFYEKMQSDKGSIPDRFSAQQFSDYHSELNMSSLELGDSALYFCASSLAEGRLAGANVLTFGAGSRLTVL.

The chain employs TRBV11-2 and TRBJ2-5; 8 bases match TRBD1. Losses at the gene ends were 9 bases for V and 4 bases for J; bases not matched to a gene: 10. The CDR3 loop spans 14 amino acids. Germline assignment: CDR1 SGHAT and CDR2 FQNNGV. The CDR3 DNA is TGTGCCAGGACTATGACAGGGGTGGCAGAGACCCAGTACTTC. Its translation: CARTMTGVAETQYF.

This chain links TRBV30 with TRBJ2-3; 7 bases match TRBD2. Germline V gene data show CDR1 as GTSNPN and CDR2 as SVGIG (reference sequence). This CDR3 region has 13 residues. J gave up 6 bases and V 4 bases, and 7 bases lay outside the gene matches. CDR3: CAWNRRERDTQYF. The CDR3 region has the DNA TGTGCCTGGAACCGGCGGGAGAGGGATACGCAGTATTTT.

This rearrangement joins TRBV7-2 to TRBJ2-2; 9 positions agree with TRBD2. Germline loops: CDR1 SGHTA, CDR2 FQGNSA. The CDR3 runs to 17 residues. V dropped 5 bases and J dropped 6; count of bases not matched to a gene: 13. CDR3 DNA sequence: TGTGCCAGCAGCCCCCCGGGGGGCGGGAGGGCCGCCGGGGAGCTGTTTTTT. This encodes CASSPPGGGRAAGELFF. Based on the CDR3 plus reference TRBV7-2 and TRBJ2-2, the full variable domain is GAGVSQSPSNKVTEKGKDVELRCDPISGHTALYWYRQSLGQGLEFLIYFQGNSAPDKSGLPSDRFSAERTGGSVSTLTIQRTQQEDSAVYLCASSPPGGGRAAGELFFGEGSRLTVL.

This clone was found once. This chain links TRBV5-1 with TRBJ2-3; TRBD1 aligns across 9 bases. The CDR3 contains 15 residues. Trimming removed 4 bases from V and 3 bases from J; junction bases left unmatched: 6. CDR1 and CDR2 (germline): SGHRS, YFSETQ. The CDR3 is CASSLGDRDTDTQYF. Here the CDR3 DNA reads TGCGCCAGCAGCCTTGGGGACAGGGATACAGATACGCAGTATTTT.

J is TRBJ2-1 and V is TRBV6-4; TRBD2 matches at 7 bases. Germline CDR1 reads MRHNA; CDR2 reads SNTAGT. CDR3 length: 13 amino acids. V was clipped by 4 bases and J by 12 bases; unmatched bases: 9. Written as DNA, the CDR3 is TGTGCCAGCAGTGTCTCTAGCGGCAATCGGCAGTTCTTC. This encodes CASSVSSGNRQFF.

This chain links TRBV7-2 with TRBJ2-1, with 8 bases aligning to TRBD2. Trimming at V came to 4 bases and at J to 8 bases, leaving 7 bases not matched to a gene. CDR1 SGHTA and CDR2 FQGNSA come from the germline V gene. The CDR3 has 14 residues. As DNA, the CDR3 is TGTGCCAGCAGCTCGATAGCGGGATGGGATGAGCAGTTCTTC. This codes for CASSSIAGWDEQFF.

The chain employs TRBV5-4 and TRBJ2-6; D might be TRBD2 (5 bases). Trimming left V 4 bases short and J 2 bases short, with 10 bases between. This CDR3 is built from 15 residues. The V gene's germline CDR1 is SGHNT and CDR2 YYREEE (reference sequence). Written as DNA, the CDR3 is TGTGCCAGCAGCGCCGGGGAACCTGGGGCCAACGTCCTGACTTTC. Its protein is CASSAGEPGANVLTF.

V is TRBV15 and J is TRBJ2-7; the match to TRBD2 covers 9 bases. CDR1 LNHNV and CDR2 YYDKDF come from the germline V gene (reference sequence). V shed 0 bases, J shed 2 bases, and the junction held 5 bases outside the gene matches. The CDR3 totals 16 residues. The CDR3 protein is CATSRDFSGRPYEQYF. As DNA, the CDR3 is TGTGCCACCAGCAGAGATTTTAGCGGGAGACCCTACGAGCAGTACTTC.

The chain employs TRBV28 and TRBJ2-1; 16 bases match TRBD2. Unmatched junction bases numbered 5, after V lost 5 bases and J lost 1 base. The CDR3 has 18 residues. Looked up from germline, CDR1 is MDHEN and CDR2 is SYDVKM. CDR3 sequence: CASSPGTSGGASYNEQFF. CDR3 bases: TGTGCCAGCAGTCCCGGGACTAGCGGGGGGGCGTCCTACAATGAGCAGTTCTTC.

This chain connects TRBV30 to TRBJ2-5, with D possibly matching TRBD1 (6 bases). The CDR3 is 14 amino acids. V was pared by 2 bases and J by 4 bases, with 14 bases between. CDR1 and CDR2 (germline): GTSNPN, SVGIG (reference sequence). For the CDR3, the DNA is TGTGCCTGGAGTTTCGGGCAGGGGATAGAGACCCAGTACTTC. This translates into CAWSFGQGIETQYF.

The chain recombines TRBV7-9 with TRBJ2-3; 8 bases are shared with TRBD2. J lost 1 base, V lost 5 bases, and 5 bases had no gene match. The CDR3 runs to 15 residues. Germline loops: CDR1 SEHNR, CDR2 FQNEAQ (reference sequence). CDR3 amino acids: CASSLREGGTDTQYF. CDR3 nucleotide sequence: TGTGCCAGCAGCCTACGGGAGGGAGGCACAGATACGCAGTATTTT.

The chain has TRBV10-3 and TRBJ1-1; 12 bases match TRBD1. Germline assignment: CDR1 ENHRY and CDR2 SYGVKD. V lost 6 bases and J lost 1; bases outside the gene matches: 9. CDR3 length equals 17 residues. CDR3 region: CAIRGDRGLMGNTEAFF. CDR3 in DNA: TGTGCCATCAGGGGGGACAGGGGGCTTATGGGGAACACTGAAGCTTTCTTT.

The rearrangement joins TRBV11-2 to TRBJ2-1; D not resolved. V was trimmed by 1 base and J by 9 bases, leaving 7 bases between them. This CDR3 spans 12 amino acids. Germline CDR1 SGHAT, CDR2 FQNNGV. DNA of the CDR3: TGTGCCAGCAGCTTAGTCATCGGTGAGCAGTTCTTC. Its translation is CASSLVIGEQFF. Together with reference TRBV11-2 and TRBJ2-1, the CDR3 gives the full variable domain: EAGVAQSPRYKIIEKRQSVAFWCNPISGHATLYWYQQILGQGPKLLIQFQNNGVVDDSQLPKDRFSAERLKGVDSTLKIQPAKLEDSAVYLCASSLVIGEQFFGPGTRLTVL.

This clone came up once. The chain is built from TRBV6-6 and TRBJ1-1; D gene ambiguous. Per germline, CDR1 MNHNY and CDR2 SVGAGI (reference sequence). The CDR3 loop spans 13 amino acids. V was trimmed by 4 bases and J by 2 bases, leaving 8 bases between them. CDR3 in amino acids: CASSFRGNTEAFF. The CDR3 DNA is TGTGCCAGCAGTTTTCGGGGTAACACTGAAGCTTTCTTT.

This clone has just one count. V usage is TRBV11-2 and J usage is TRBJ2-5; 10 bases match TRBD2. V shed 2 bases and J 1 base; nucleotides not matched to a gene: 4. The CDR3 totals 16 residues. Per germline, CDR1 SGHAT and CDR2 FQNNGV. Written as DNA, the CDR3 is TGTGCCAGCAGCTTATGGGCTAGCGGGGGCCAAGAGACCCAGTACTTC. This gives the protein CASSLWASGGQETQYF. Based on the CDR3 plus reference TRBV11-2 and TRBJ2-5, the full variable domain is EAGVAQSPRYKIIEKRQSVAFWCNPISGHATLYWYQQILGQGPKLLIQFQNNGVVDDSQLPKDRFSAERLKGVDSTLKIQPAKLEDSAVYLCASSLWASGGQETQYFGPGTRLLVL.

The V call is TRBV19, the J call TRBJ1-1; 8 positions match TRBD1. Germline V lookup: CDR1 LNHDA, CDR2 SQIVND (reference sequence). V was pared by 5 bases and J by 2 bases, with 7 bases of the junction left unmatched. The CDR3 extends over 15 amino acids. The CDR3 coding sequence is TGTGCCAGTAGTGTTTACAGGGGGATCAACACTGAAGCTTTCTTT. It encodes CASSVYRGINTEAFF.

V and J are TRBV6-5 and TRBJ2-2; the D gene is possibly TRBD1 (6 bases). Germline values: CDR1 MNHEY, CDR2 SVGAGI. V lost 4 bases and J 5 bases, leaving 17 bases between the germline ends. The CDR3 has 16 amino acids. The CDR3 here is CASSLQGGVITGELFF. The CDR3 DNA is TGTGCCAGCAGTTTACAGGGTGGGGTAATAACCGGGGAGCTGTTTTTT.

Only a few counts were recorded for this clone. The chain uses TRBV4-1 and TRBJ1-2; 10 bases align to TRBD1. CDR1 is MGHRA and CDR2 is YSYEKL in the germline V gene. This CDR3 has 14 amino acids. V lost 4 bases and J lost 8; bases outside the gene matches: 7. The CDR3 DNA sequence: TGCGCCAGCAGCCCGGACAGGGGGTATGTCGGCTACACCTTC. Translating gives CASSPDRGYVGYTF.

The chain carries TRBV2 and TRBJ1-2, with D possibly matching TRBD1 (5 bases). The CDR3 consists of 17 residues. From germline, CDR1 is SNHLY and CDR2 FYNNEI. V lost 2 bases, J lost 4 bases, and 20 bases lay in between. The CDR3 DNA sequence: TGTGCCAGCAGTGAATGGAGCAAGGCGGGGGGTAGCTATGGCTACACCTTC. It yields the protein CASSEWSKAGGSYGYTF.

This chain uses TRBV2 with TRBJ2-5, with D possibly matching TRBD2 (5 bases). V was shortened by 5 bases and J by 7 bases, with 17 bases between the two germline ends. In germline, CDR1 is SNHLY, CDR2 FYNNEI. This CDR3 contains 14 residues. CDR3 DNA sequence: TGTGCCAGCAGTCGCCCGGATGCGGGTCGGACCCAGTACTTC. Translating it yields CASSRPDAGRTQYF.